This TCR beta chain was profiled in a study of blood T cells in healthy people across ages (dated by TCRdb to about 2015). Regarding the complete study: In model experiments, template switching captured roughly one uniquely barcoded TCR beta cDNA molecule for every two T cells. To track age-related changes in TCR beta repertoire diversity, the study relied on deep sequencing normalized with unique cDNA molecular identifiers. Donors were grouped into four age groups: young (average about 15 years), middle-aged (over 35), aged (around 60) and long-lived (just over 80). To avoid experimental bias, donors of different ages were distributed randomly across sequencing lanes. For two donors (one aged 18 to 29 and one aged 80 or older), the study analyzed two additional independent replicas of 1 million unique cDNA reads from the same blood draw. General conclusions and limits of the study: Observed TCR beta diversity correlated strongly with the percentage of naive T cells measured by flow cytometry. As age increased, observed TCR beta diversity per million T cells dropped in a roughly linear way, and a significant reduction was already evident by age 40. Estimates of total diversity based on one million sequenced T cells were regarded as lower bounds and as underestimates. Since profiling was done on bulk unsorted PBMCs, naive and antigen-experienced compartments could not be conclusively compared. The long-lived group showed more naive CD4+ T cells, fewer expanded clones and increased TCR diversity than the aged group, suggesting age selection. The CMV infection status of donors was not known, potentially confounding age-related changes in expanded clonotypes.

Spanning cysteine to phenylalanine, the CDR3 consists of 15 amino acids. The only DNA kept is the CDR3, 45 bases in frame from the first base. At the junction V is shortened by 3 bases and J by 2 bases; bases outside the gene matches: 5. Donors were 35 to 40 systemically healthy Caucasian individuals from Russia aged roughly 6 to 90 years. Around 9.7 milliliters of peripheral blood were collected from each donor into EDTA-treated Vacutainer tubes. PBMCs were isolated by Ficoll-Paque density-gradient centrifugation, with at least 6 million obtained per sample. Trizol reagent was used to extract total RNA from the PBMCs, yielding at least 6 micrograms per sample. For every donor, flow cytometry on a PBMC aliquot measured the percentage of naive CD45RAhigh/CD27high T cells. As regards this clonotype: Its antigen remains unidentified. It may be a read error: a sequence one base away is much more abundant.

The library was produced with 5' RACE. Sequenced on an Illumina HiSeq 2500. A second about 7 to 12 cycle PCR used a sample-barcoded 5' primer and a J-beta primer mix. A unique molecular identifier was introduced onto each TCR beta cDNA molecule by a template-switch 5' adaptor carrying 12 random nucleotides. Each sample yielded at least 3 million CDR3-containing paired-end reads. The Mint cDNA synthesis kit, primed by a TRBC-specific oligonucleotide, was used to synthesize first-strand cDNA from all RNA. After uracil-DNA glycosylase treatment, a first 18-cycle PCR used universal primers M1SS and BC2_uni_R on all cDNA. The original pipeline was this. Each sample was normalized by randomly selecting 1 million high-quality reads, each carrying a distinct molecular identifier. Instead of being binned into consensus sequences, reads that shared molecular identifiers were thrown out. MiTCR, with a Q25 quality threshold and the strictest error-elimination algorithm, was used for CDR3 identification, clonotype clustering and error correction. A nonparametric unseen species model with Euler transformation was used to estimate lower-bound total TCR beta diversity. TCRdb redid the processing of the public reads, applying fastp at Q25 and MiXCR, and retained in-frame beta chains. Rows matching on CDR3 protein sequence are summarized as one entry with the most common DNA and genes. The V and J calls were not made by the authors but by TCRdb's processing. Present in this sample are hundreds of thousands of distinct CDR3 sequences, about 30% of which were seen just once. Of the sample, more than 15% is held by the ten largest clones.

Rearrangement joined TRBV12-3 or TRBV12-4 to TRBJ2-7, with 9 bases aligning to TRBD2. Material for sequencing was blood. This receptor was taken from a woman aged 80 or over in good health. The DNA sequence reads TGTGCCAGCAGTTTGCTAGCGGGGAAAACCTACGAGCAGTACTTC. Protein translation: CASSLLAGKTYEQYF.